These 30 T cell receptor beta chains were sequenced from one sample in a study of cytomegalovirus exposure and HLA in healthy donors. With 60 Vbeta and 13 Jbeta primers, the PCR was carried out. Libraries were prepared by immunoSEQ multiplex PCR; TCRdb keeps only in-frame clonotypes and omits some of them. In the table there are around 110,000 clones, roughly four fifths of which are singletons. Sequencing was done on a sample of PBMCs. These receptors all stem from a young woman in good health and CMV-seronegative.

The gene calls are TRBV9 and TRBJ2-5; TRBD1 matches 7 bases. Germline lookup yields CDR1 SGDLS and CDR2 YYNGEE. The CDR3 sequence is 14 residues long. V lost 4 bases and J lost 4; bases outside the gene matches: 7. CDR3 in DNA: TGTGCCAGCAGCCCCGGCAGGGGGACAGAGACCCAGTACTTC. It codes for CASSPGRGTETQYF.

This clone was detected once. CDR3 DNA sequence: TGTGCCAGCAGGCCAGGGGCTGGGGCCAACGTCCTGACTTTC. It yields the protein CASRPGAGANVLTF. The V call is TRBV7-9, the J call TRBJ2-6; possibly TRBD1 for D (6 bases). Trimming pared 6 bases from V and 2 bases from J, leaving 8 bases between. Germline V gene sequence: CDR1 SEHNR, CDR2 FQNEAQ (reference sequence). The CDR3 is 14 residues long.

This clone has only a few counts. The rearrangement uses TRBV6-5 and TRBJ2-5, with no clear D. Per germline, CDR1 MNHEY and CDR2 SVGAGI. V was cut by 0 bases and J by 1 base, with 9 bases left in between. CDR3 length: 15 amino acids. CDR3 residues: CASSYSGSPQETQYF. CDR3 DNA: TGTGCCAGCAGTTACTCCGGGTCGCCCCAAGAGACCCAGTACTTC.

The table lists this clone with a few counts. The rearrangement uses TRBV6-5 and TRBJ1-6, with TRBD1 identical over 8 bases. Unmatched junction bases numbered 10, after V lost 6 bases and J lost 9 bases. The CDR3 covers 15 residues. Germline V gene lookup returns CDR1 MNHEY and CDR2 SVGAGI. The CDR3 nucleotides read TGTGCCAGCAGCCCAGGGACAGGAGGGAGTTCACCCCTCCACTTT. The encoded protein is CASSPGTGGSSPLHF.

The J gene is TRBJ1-5, the V gene TRBV16; the match to TRBD1 covers 9 bases. The length of the CDR3 is 15 residues. V trimming: 6 bases; J trimming: 2 bases; junction bases outside the gene matches: 5. Germline loops: CDR1 KGHSY, CDR2 FQNENV. The CDR3 loop is CASRNRGPGNQPQHF. The CDR3 DNA reads TGTGCCAGCAGAAACAGGGGGCCCGGCAATCAGCCCCAGCATTTT.

The rearrangement uses TRBV21-1 and TRBJ1-2; TRBD1, the table's D call, was not compared with the DNA. TRBV21-1 is assigned pseudogene status. This CDR3 contains 17 residues. The CDR3 loop is CASNPWGQQYLNYGYTF. Here the CDR3 DNA reads TGTGCCAGCAACCCTTGGGGGCAGCAGTACTTAAACTATGGCTACACCTTC.

The chain couples TRBV5-6 to TRBJ1-4; 8 bases line up with TRBD1. The CDR3 covers 15 residues. Germline CDR1 is SGHDT and CDR2 is YYEEEE. The V segment lost 4 bases and the J segment 4 bases; nucleotides outside the gene matches: 6. In DNA, the CDR3 is TGTGCCAGCAGCAGAACGGACAGGGATAATGAAAAACTGTTTTTT. Protein sequence: CASSRTDRDNEKLFF.

The chain uses TRBV7-2 and TRBJ2-7, with unresolved D. In germline, CDR1 is SGHTA, CDR2 FQGNSA. Trimming cost V 4 bases and J 5 bases, with 9 bases left between them. The CDR3 runs to 12 residues. Written as DNA, the CDR3 is TGTGCCAGCAGCTCCACGCGAGACGAGCAGTACTTC. As protein: CASSSTRDEQYF.

The chain links TRBV27 to TRBJ1-1; TRBD1 aligns across 7 bases. V lost 6 bases and J lost 6; bases outside the gene matches: 4. Germline-derived CDR1 and CDR2 are MNHEY and SMNVEV (reference sequence). The CDR3 has 12 residues. DNA of the CDR3: TGTGCCAGCAGCAACAGGGGTCCTGAAGCTTTCTTT. This sequence encodes CASSNRGPEAFF.

This chain connects TRBV6-5 to TRBJ1-6; no reliable D call. The CDR3 is made up of 15 amino acids. Trimming left V 2 bases short and J 7 bases short, with 12 bases between. Germline V gene lookup returns CDR1 MNHEY and CDR2 SVGAGI. For the CDR3, the DNA is TGTGCCAGCAGTTACCGGGATGCTGAAAATTCACCCCTCCACTTT. Protein: CASSYRDAENSPLHF.

V is TRBV25-1 and J is TRBJ2-3; TRBD2 matches 10 bases. Germline assignment: CDR1 MGHDK and CDR2 SYGVNS. V was pared by 6 bases and J by 5 bases, with 11 bases of the junction left unmatched. The CDR3 spans 16 residues. CDR3 in amino acids: CASSAGLAGVGDTQYF. The CDR3 DNA follows: TGTGCCAGCAGCGCGGGTCTAGCGGGGGTTGGAGATACGCAGTATTTT.

The CDR3 DNA is TGCAGCGTTGAAGATCGGTCCTACGAGCAGTACTTC. It encodes CSVEDRSYEQYF. The chain has TRBV29-1 and TRBJ2-7; D ambiguous. The CDR3 is made up of 12 amino acids. CDR1 SQVTM and CDR2 ANQGSEA come from the germline V gene. Trimming cost V 0 bases and J 1 base, with 4 bases left between them.

This clone has more than one count but fewer than ten. The gene calls are TRBV6-6 and TRBJ1-6; D is uncertain. The V gene lost 2 bases and the J gene lost 7 bases, with 6 bases spanning the gap. CDR1 and CDR2 (germline): MNHNY, SVGAGI (reference sequence). This CDR3 region has 13 residues. CDR3 DNA sequence: TGTGCCAGCAGTTACCAGGAAAATTCACCCCTCCACTTT. Protein: CASSYQENSPLHF.

V usage is TRBV7-9 and J usage is TRBJ1-4; D uncertain. The germline CDR1 and CDR2 sequences are SEHNR and FQNEAQ (reference sequence). V shed 4 bases and J shed 8 bases, with 20 bases lying between them. The CDR3 is made up of 16 amino acids. CDR3 region: CASSSSPGFVYEKLFF. Written as DNA, the CDR3 is TGTGCCAGCAGCTCCTCGCCGGGGTTCGTTTACGAAAAACTGTTTTTT.

The CDR3: CASSPHRGFNEKLFF. CDR3 DNA: TGTGCCAGCAGCCCACACAGGGGGTTTAATGAAAAACTGTTTTTT. This chain joins TRBV13 and TRBJ1-4; 8 nucleotides line up with TRBD1. CDR1 is PRHDT and CDR2 is FYEKMQ in the germline V gene (reference sequence). This CDR3 spans 15 amino acids. V gave up 5 bases and J gave up 4 bases; unmatched junction bases: 6.

The rearrangement uses TRBV19 and TRBJ1-1, with 7 bases fitting TRBD1. The germline CDR1 and CDR2 sequences are LNHDA and SQIVND (reference sequence). The CDR3 spans 15 residues. After removal of 7 bases from V and 0 bases from J, the junction contained 8 bases not matched to a gene. The CDR3 reads CASTSLTGLNTEAFF. CDR3 nucleotides: TGTGCCAGTACTTCTTTGACAGGGTTGAACACTGAAGCTTTCTTT.

V gene TRBV5-8 combines with J gene TRBJ1-1; D unresolved. V lost 0 bases and J 1 base, leaving 10 bases between the germline ends. Germline V lookup: CDR1 SGHTS, CDR2 YDEGEE. This CDR3 contains 15 residues. The CDR3 coding sequence is TGTGCCAGCAGCTTGGTTCACACGAAGAACACTGAAGCTTTCTTT. This gives the protein CASSLVHTKNTEAFF. The entire variable domain, with the rest obtained from reference TRBV5-8 and TRBJ1-1, is as follows: EAGVTQSPTHLIKTRGQQATLRCSPISGHTSVYWYQQALGLGLQFLLWYDEGEERNRGNFPPRFSGRQFPNYSSELNVNALELEDSALYLCASSLVHTKNTEAFFGQGTRLTVV.

The chain uses TRBV5-3 and TRBJ1-5, with 9 nucleotides matching TRBD1. TRBV5-3 is an ORF, with its function uncertain. V dropped 2 bases and J dropped 6; count of bases not matched to a gene: 6. The CDR3 totals 15 residues. This chain's CDR3 is CARSLGGTGTQPQHF. The CDR3 bases are TGTGCCAGAAGCTTAGGGGGGACAGGGACTCAGCCCCAGCATTTT.

This clone came up a few times. This chain uses TRBV28 with TRBJ1-5; maybe TRBD1 (5 bases). Germline V lookup: CDR1 MDHEN, CDR2 SYDVKM. The ends were cut back, 3 bases at V and 6 bases at J, with 15 bases in the middle. This CDR3 has 15 residues. The CDR3 DNA is TGTGCCAGCAGTTTGGGTCAGGGAAGGGTTCAGCCCCAGCATTTT. Amino acid sequence: CASSLGQGRVQPQHF.

The chain uses TRBV5-4 and TRBJ2-3; 9 bases match TRBD2. V was pared by 3 bases and J by 7 bases, with 12 bases of the junction left unmatched. Germline-derived CDR1 and CDR2 are SGHNT and YYREEE (reference sequence). The CDR3 length is 16 residues. This chain's CDR3 is CASSSPAGGSTHTQYF. The CDR3 DNA reads as TGTGCCAGCAGCTCGCCAGCGGGGGGCTCGACCCATACGCAGTATTTT. The full variable domain, its missing parts supplied by reference TRBV5-4 and TRBJ2-3, is ETGVTQSPTHLIKTRGQQVTLRCSSQSGHNTVSWYQQALGQGPQFIFQYYREEENGRGNFPPRFSGLQFPNYSSELNVNALELDDSALYLCASSSPAGGSTHTQYFGPGTRLTVL.

This chain joins TRBV28 and TRBJ2-1, with D perhaps TRBD2 (5 bases). The V gene lost 1 base and the J gene lost 3 bases, with 13 bases spanning the gap. Germline V gene data show CDR1 as MDHEN and CDR2 as SYDVKM. The CDR3 contains 16 residues. The CDR3 region is CASSLFRGHLYNEQFF. For the CDR3, the DNA is TGTGCCAGCAGTTTATTCCGGGGTCACCTCTACAATGAGCAGTTCTTC.

This clone was recorded a few times. The V call is TRBV19, the J call TRBJ2-4; no definite D call. The CDR3 extends over 20 amino acids. Trimming left V 1 base short and J 0 bases short, with 22 bases between. The germline gives CDR1 LNHDA, CDR2 SQIVND (reference sequence). In DNA form, the CDR3 reads TGTGCCAGTAGTATAGTGGTCGGGTCTTCGTCGGGTAAAGCCAAAAACATTCAGTACTTC. Protein: CASSIVVGSSSGKAKNIQYF. The variable domain in full, completed from reference TRBV19 and TRBJ2-4, reads DGGITQSPKYLFRKEGQNVTLSCEQNLNHDAMYWYRQDPGQGLRLIYYSQIVNDFQKGDIAEGYSVSREKKESFPLTVTSAQKNPTAFYLCASSIVVGSSSGKAKNIQYFGAGTRLSVL.

This clone was picked up a small number of times. V is TRBV18 and J is TRBJ2-3; 7 bases line up with TRBD2. Germline CDR1 KGHSH, CDR2 LQKENI. The CDR3 is made up of 16 amino acids. J gave up 1 base and V 3 bases, and 7 bases lay outside the gene matches. The CDR3, as DNA: TGTGCCAGCTCACCCTCCGGGACTACCGGCACAGATACGCAGTATTTT. Amino acid sequence: CASSPSGTTGTDTQYF.

This clone was recorded only once. V is TRBV10-3 and J is TRBJ1-3, with 11 bases matching TRBD1. CDR1 and CDR2 (germline): ENHRY, SYGVKD. The CDR3 is 16 amino acids. J lost 4 bases, V lost 6 bases, and 8 bases had no gene match. The DNA for the CDR3 is TGTGCCATCAGAAGGACAGGGGGCTCTGAAGGAAACACCATATATTTT. Its translation: CAIRRTGGSEGNTIYF.

The V gene is TRBV5-1, the J gene TRBJ1-5; D gene ambiguous. CDR1 and CDR2 from the germline V gene are SGHRS and YFSETQ. With 7 bases removed from V and 6 bases from J, the gap between germline ends came to 29 bases. The CDR3 is 18 residues long. CDR3 loop: CASLKEAVPHWFCQPQHF. Written as DNA, the CDR3 is TGCGCCAGCCTAAAGGAGGCAGTCCCACATTGGTTTTGTCAGCCCCAGCATTTT. The full variable domain, in which reference TRBV5-1 and TRBJ1-5 provide the parts outside the CDR3, is KAGVTQTPRYLIKTRGQQVTLSCSPISGHRSVSWYQQTPGQGLQFLFEYFSETQRNKGNFPGRFSGRQFSNSRSEMNVSTLELGDSALYLCASLKEAVPHWFCQPQHFGDGTRLSIL.

The rearrangement links TRBV13 to TRBJ1-1, with D tentatively TRBD1 (5 bases). Germline loops: CDR1 PRHDT, CDR2 FYEKMQ (reference sequence). The CDR3 is 12 residues long. V shed 7 bases and J shed 7 bases, with 13 bases lying between them. The CDR3 DNA follows: TGTGCCAGCAAAACTGGGGGGAGTGAAGCTTTCTTT. It yields the protein CASKTGGSEAFF.

The rearrangement joins TRBV5-4 to TRBJ1-2, with D tentatively TRBD1 (6 bases). Germline V lookup: CDR1 SGHNT, CDR2 YYREEE (reference sequence). Trimming left V 3 bases short and J 2 bases short, with 14 bases between. This CDR3 comprises 15 residues. This chain's CDR3 is CASSSPRGANYGYTF. CDR3 nucleotides: TGTGCCAGCAGCTCCCCCAGGGGCGCCAACTATGGCTACACCTTC.

There are a few counts of this clone. V gene TRBV5-1 combines with J gene TRBJ2-7, with TRBD1 matching over 9 bases. Germline CDR1 SGHRS, CDR2 YFSETQ. This CDR3 region has 14 residues. Trimming cost V 4 bases and J 4 bases; bases outside gene matches: 6. CDR3 nucleotides: TGCGCCAGCAGCACCGGGACAGGGAGGTACGAGCAGTACTTC. Residues: CASSTGTGRYEQYF.

The V gene is TRBV6-1, the J gene TRBJ1-2; TRBD1 is a possible D gene (6 bases). The CDR3 length is 13 residues. Trimming left V 1 base short and J 4 bases short, with 7 bases between. Germline loops: CDR1 MNHNS, CDR2 SASEGT. As DNA, the CDR3 is TGTGCCAGCAGTGAAGAGACAGGCTATGGCTACACCTTC. Its protein is CASSEETGYGYTF.

This chain uses TRBV6-5 with TRBJ1-1; 7 bases map to TRBD1. CDR1 is MNHEY, CDR2 SVGAGI, per germline. The CDR3 is made up of 13 amino acids. V trimming: 7 bases; J trimming: 5 bases; junction bases outside the gene matches: 7. CDR3 DNA: TGTGCCAGCAATCGACAGGGTAGGACTGAAGCTTTCTTT. Amino acid sequence: CASNRQGRTEAFF.